This T cell receptor beta chain was captured by sequencing in a study of blood T cell repertoires in COVID-19. Study details: Sites across the United States, Italy and Spain contributed samples from acute and convalescent COVID-19.

CDR1 and CDR2 from the germline V gene are KGHSH and LQKENI. This CDR3 is built from 14 residues. Trimming cost V 2 bases and J 3 bases; bases outside gene matches: 1. Profiling relied on immunoSEQ multiplex PCR, and the TCRdb table lists in-frame clones only, not all of them. The table shows about 300,000 clones, with around 92% occurring only once. The receptor was isolated from a woman in her 30s with COVID-19, enrolled during active disease. The sequenced sample was peripheral blood. This rearrangement joins TRBV18 to TRBJ2-1, with 7 bases fitting TRBD2. The CDR3 protein is CASSPRTSYNEQFF. DNA of the CDR3: TGTGCCAGCTCACCAAGGACTAGCTACAATGAGCAGTTCTTC. The full variable domain, completed using reference TRBV18 and TRBJ2-1, is NAGVMQNPRHLVRRRGQEARLRCSPMKGHSHVYWYRQLPEEGLKFMVYLQKENIIDESGMPKERFSAEFPKEGPSILRIQQVVRGDSAAYFCASSPRTSYNEQFFGPGTRLTVL.